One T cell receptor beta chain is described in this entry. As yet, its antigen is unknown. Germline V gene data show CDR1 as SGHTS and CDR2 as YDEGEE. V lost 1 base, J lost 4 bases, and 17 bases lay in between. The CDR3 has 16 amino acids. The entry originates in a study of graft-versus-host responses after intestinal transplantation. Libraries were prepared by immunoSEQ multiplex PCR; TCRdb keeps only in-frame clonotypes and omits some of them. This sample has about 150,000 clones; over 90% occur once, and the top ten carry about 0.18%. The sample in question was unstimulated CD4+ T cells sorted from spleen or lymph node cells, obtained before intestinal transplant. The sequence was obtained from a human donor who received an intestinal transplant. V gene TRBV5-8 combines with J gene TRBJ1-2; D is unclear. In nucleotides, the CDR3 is TGTGCCAGCAGCTTGTCGGGTCCGTGGAGCTCCTATGGCTACACCTTC. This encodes CASSLSGPWSSYGYTF.